The clone carrying this TCR beta chain turned up a few times. No antigen is known for it. Trimming took 7 bases from V and 5 from J; bases not matched to a gene: 6. The germline V gene encodes CDR1 SNHLY and CDR2 FYNNEI. This CDR3 is 13 amino acids long. A J-beta primer mix and a sample-barcoded 5' primer were used in a second PCR of about 7 to 12 cycles. Each TCR beta cDNA got a 12-nucleotide random molecular identifier. TCRdb independently ran MiXCR on the 5' RACE reads; one entry per CDR3 protein. The sample records almost 1 million distinct CDR3 sequences, roughly 50% being singletons. Total RNA extracted from each sample amounted to at least 5.5 micrograms. This sample is drawn from a study of blood T cells in healthy people across ages. Findings of the study overall: There was a strong correlation between TCR beta diversity and naive T cell percentage.

This chain connects TRBV2 to TRBJ2-3; 7 positions match TRBD1. What was sequenced was blood. This TCR was recovered from a woman aged 55-69 years in good health. The CDR3 DNA sequence: TGTGCCAGCACGGGACAGAGTAAAGATACGCAGTATTTT. Amino acid sequence: CASTGQSKDTQYF.